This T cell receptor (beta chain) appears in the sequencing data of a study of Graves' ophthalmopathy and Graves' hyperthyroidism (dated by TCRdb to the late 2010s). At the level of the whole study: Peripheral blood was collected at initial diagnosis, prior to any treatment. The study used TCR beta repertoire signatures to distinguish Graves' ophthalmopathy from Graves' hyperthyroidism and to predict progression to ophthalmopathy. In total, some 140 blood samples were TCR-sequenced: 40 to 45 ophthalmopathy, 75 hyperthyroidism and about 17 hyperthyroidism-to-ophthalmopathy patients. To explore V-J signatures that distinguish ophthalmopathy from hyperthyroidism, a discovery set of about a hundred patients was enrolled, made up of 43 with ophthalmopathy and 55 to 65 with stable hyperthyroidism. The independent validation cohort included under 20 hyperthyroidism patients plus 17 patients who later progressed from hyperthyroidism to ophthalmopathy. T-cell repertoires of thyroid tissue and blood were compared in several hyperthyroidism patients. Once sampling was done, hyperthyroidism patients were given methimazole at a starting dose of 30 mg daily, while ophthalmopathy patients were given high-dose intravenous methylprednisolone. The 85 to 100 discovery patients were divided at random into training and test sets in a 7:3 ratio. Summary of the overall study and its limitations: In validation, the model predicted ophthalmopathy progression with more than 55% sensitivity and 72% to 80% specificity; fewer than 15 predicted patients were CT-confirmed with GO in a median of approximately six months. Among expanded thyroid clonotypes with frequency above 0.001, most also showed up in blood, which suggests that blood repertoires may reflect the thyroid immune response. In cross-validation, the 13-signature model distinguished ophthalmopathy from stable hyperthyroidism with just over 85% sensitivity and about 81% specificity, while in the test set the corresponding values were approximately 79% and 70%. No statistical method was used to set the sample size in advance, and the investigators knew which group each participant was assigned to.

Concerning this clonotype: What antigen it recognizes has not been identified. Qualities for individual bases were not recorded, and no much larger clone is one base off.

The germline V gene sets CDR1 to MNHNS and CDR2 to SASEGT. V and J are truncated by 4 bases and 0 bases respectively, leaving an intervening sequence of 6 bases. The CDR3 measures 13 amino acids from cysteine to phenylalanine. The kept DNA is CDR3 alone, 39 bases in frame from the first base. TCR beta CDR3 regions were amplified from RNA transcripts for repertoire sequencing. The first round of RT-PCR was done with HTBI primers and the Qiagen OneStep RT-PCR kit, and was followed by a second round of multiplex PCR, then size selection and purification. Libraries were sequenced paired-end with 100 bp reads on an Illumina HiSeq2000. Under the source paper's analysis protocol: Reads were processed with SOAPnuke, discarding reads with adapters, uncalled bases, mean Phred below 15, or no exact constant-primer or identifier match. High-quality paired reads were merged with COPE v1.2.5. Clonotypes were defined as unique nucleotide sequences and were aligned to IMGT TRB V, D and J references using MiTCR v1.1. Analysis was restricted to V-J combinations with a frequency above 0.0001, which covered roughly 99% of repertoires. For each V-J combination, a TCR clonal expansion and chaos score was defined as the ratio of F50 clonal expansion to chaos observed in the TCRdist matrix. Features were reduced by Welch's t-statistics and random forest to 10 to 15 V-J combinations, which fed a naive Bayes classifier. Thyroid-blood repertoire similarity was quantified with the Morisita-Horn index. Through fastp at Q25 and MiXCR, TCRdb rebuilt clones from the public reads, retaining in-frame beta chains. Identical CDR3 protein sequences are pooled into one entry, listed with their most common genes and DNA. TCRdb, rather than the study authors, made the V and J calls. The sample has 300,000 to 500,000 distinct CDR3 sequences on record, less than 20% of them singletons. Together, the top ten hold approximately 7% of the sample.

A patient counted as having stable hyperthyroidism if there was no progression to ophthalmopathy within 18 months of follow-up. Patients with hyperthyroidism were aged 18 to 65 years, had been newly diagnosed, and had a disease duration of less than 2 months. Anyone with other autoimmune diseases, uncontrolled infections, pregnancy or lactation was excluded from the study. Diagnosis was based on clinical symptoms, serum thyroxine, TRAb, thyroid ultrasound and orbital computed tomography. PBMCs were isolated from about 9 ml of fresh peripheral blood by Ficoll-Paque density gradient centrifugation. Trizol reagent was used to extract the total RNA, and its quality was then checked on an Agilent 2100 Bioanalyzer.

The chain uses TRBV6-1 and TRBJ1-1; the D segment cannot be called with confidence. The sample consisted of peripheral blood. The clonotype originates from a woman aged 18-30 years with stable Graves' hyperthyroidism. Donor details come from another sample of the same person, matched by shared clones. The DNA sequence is TGTGCCAGCAGTGGAACCATGAACACTGAAGCTTTCTTT. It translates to CASSGTMNTEAFF.